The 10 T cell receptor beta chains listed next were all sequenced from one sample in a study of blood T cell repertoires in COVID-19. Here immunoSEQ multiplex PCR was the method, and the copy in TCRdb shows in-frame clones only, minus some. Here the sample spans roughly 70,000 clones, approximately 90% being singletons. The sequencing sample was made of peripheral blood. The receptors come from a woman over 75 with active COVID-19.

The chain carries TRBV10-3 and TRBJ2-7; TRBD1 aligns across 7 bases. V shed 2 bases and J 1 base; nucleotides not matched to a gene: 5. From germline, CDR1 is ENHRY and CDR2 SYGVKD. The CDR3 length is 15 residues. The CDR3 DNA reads TGTGCCATCAGTGAGGGTCAGGGGGTATCCTACGAGCAGTACTTC. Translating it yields CAISEGQGVSYEQYF.

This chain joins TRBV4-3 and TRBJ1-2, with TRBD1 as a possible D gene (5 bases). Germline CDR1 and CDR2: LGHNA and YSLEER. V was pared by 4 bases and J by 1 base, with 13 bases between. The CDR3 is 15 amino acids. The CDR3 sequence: CASSRAGQVNYGYTF. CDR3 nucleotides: TGCGCCAGCAGCCGGGCAGGACAAGTTAACTATGGCTACACCTTC.

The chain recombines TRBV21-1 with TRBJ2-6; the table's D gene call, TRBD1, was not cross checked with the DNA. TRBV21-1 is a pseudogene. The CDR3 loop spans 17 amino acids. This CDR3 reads CASSTQVDRAGANVLTF. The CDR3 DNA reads TGTGCCAGCAGCACACAGGTTGACAGGGCCGGGGCCAACGTCCTGACTTTC.

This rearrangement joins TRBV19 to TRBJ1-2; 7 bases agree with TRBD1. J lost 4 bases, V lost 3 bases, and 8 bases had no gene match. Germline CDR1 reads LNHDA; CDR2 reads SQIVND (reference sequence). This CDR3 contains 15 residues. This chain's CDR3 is CASSISLGQPYGYTF. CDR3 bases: TGTGCCAGTAGTATTAGTTTGGGACAGCCCTATGGCTACACCTTC.

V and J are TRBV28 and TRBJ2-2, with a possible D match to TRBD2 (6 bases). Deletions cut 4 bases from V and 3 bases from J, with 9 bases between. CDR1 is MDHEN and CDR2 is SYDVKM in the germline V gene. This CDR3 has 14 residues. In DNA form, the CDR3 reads TGTGCCAGCAGTTCGGCGGGATACACCGGGGAGCTGTTTTTT. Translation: CASSSAGYTGELFF.

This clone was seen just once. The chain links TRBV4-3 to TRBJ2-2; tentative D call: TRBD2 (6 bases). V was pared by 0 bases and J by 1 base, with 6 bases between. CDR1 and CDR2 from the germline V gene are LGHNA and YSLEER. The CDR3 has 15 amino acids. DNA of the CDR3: TGCGCCAGCAGCCAAGAGGGACTGAACACCGGGGAGCTGTTTTTT. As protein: CASSQEGLNTGELFF.

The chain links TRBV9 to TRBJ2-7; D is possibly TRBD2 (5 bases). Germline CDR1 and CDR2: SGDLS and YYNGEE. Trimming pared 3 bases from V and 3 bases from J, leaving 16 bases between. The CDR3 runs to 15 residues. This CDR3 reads CASSETPGGGYEQYF. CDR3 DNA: TGTGCCAGCAGCGAGACCCCCGGAGGCGGCTACGAGCAGTACTTC.

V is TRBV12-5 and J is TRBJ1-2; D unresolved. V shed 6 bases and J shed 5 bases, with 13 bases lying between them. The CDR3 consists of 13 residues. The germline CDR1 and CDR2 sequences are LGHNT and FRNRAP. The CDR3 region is CASGLDGIYGYTF. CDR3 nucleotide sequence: TGTGCTAGTGGCTTAGACGGGATATATGGCTACACCTTC.

The CDR3 DNA reads TGTGCCAGCAGCTTAGCCCTTACTCGCGGGAGATCGTACGAGCAGTACTTC. Translation: CASSLALTRGRSYEQYF. This rearrangement joins TRBV7-6 to TRBJ2-7, with 7 bases matching TRBD2. The CDR3 covers 17 residues. The germline V gene has CDR1 SGHVS and CDR2 FNYEAQ. V lost 0 bases, J lost 4 bases, and 12 bases stayed unmatched.

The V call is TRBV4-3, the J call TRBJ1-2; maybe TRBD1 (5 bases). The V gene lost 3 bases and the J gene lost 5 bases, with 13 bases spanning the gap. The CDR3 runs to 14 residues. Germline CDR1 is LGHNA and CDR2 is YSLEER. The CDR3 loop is CASSQPTVGYGYTF. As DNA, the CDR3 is TGCGCCAGCAGCCAGCCGACAGTAGGGTATGGCTACACCTTC.